Below are 17 T cell receptor beta chains sequenced from a single sample in a study of cytomegalovirus exposure and HLA in healthy donors. The primer mix had 60 Vbeta and 13 Jbeta primers. Only in-frame clones appear in the TCRdb table, and some are missing; sequencing was by immunoSEQ multiplex PCR. The data contain roughly 120,000 clones, over 60% of them singletons. Sequences were obtained from PBMCs. Every receptor here comes from a man between 60 and 75 years old in good health and CMV-seropositive.

This clone appeared a few times. At one boundary the junction diverges from the germline segment, which might be a read error. The chain links TRBV6-1 to TRBJ2-5; 8 bases fit TRBD1. The CDR3 spans 16 residues. Germline CDR1 is MNHNS and CDR2 is SASEGT. The DNA for the CDR3 is TGTGCCAGCAGTCAAGCCCTCGGACAGGGACAAGAGACCCAGTACTTC. Its translation: CASSQALGQGQETQYF.

The rearrangement links TRBV9 to TRBJ1-3; D uncertain. The V end lost 3 bases, the J end lost 0 bases, and 13 bases lay between the germline ends. The CDR3 sequence is 16 residues long. The V gene's germline CDR1 is SGDLS and CDR2 YYNGEE. CDR3 region: CASSAGGPRSGNTIYF. The CDR3, as DNA: TGTGCCAGCAGCGCGGGCGGGCCCCGCTCTGGAAACACCATATATTTT.

V usage is TRBV9 and J usage is TRBJ2-3, with 8 bases fitting TRBD2. The CDR3 extends over 15 amino acids. Germline trimming cut 4 bases from V and 0 bases from J; bases unmatched to any gene: 4. Germline loops: CDR1 SGDLS, CDR2 YYNGEE. The chain's CDR3 is CASSRSGGSTDTQYF. Here the CDR3 DNA reads TGTGCCAGCAGCCGGAGCGGGGGAAGCACAGATACGCAGTATTTT. Using reference TRBV9 and TRBJ2-3 for the parts outside the CDR3, the full variable domain is DSGVTQTPKHLITATGQRVTLRCSPRSGDLSVYWYQQSLDQGLQFLIQYYNGEERAKGNILERFSAQQFPDLHSELNLSSLELGDSALYFCASSRSGGSTDTQYFGPGTRLTVL.

V gene TRBV2 combines with J gene TRBJ1-4; D gene uncertain. The CDR3 is made up of 14 amino acids. Germline assignment: CDR1 SNHLY and CDR2 FYNNEI. V shed 7 bases and J shed 7 bases, with 16 bases lying between them. This chain's CDR3 is CASMEEEIGEKLFF. The CDR3 bases are TGTGCCAGCATGGAGGAGGAGATAGGTGAAAAACTGTTTTTT.

J is TRBJ1-5 and V is TRBV6-6, with D hard to call. Per germline, CDR1 MNHNY and CDR2 SVGAGI (reference sequence). V was clipped by 4 bases and J by 6 bases, with 19 bases between them. CDR3 length: 16 residues. CDR3 protein: CASSLGGFSRGQPQHF. The CDR3 nucleotides are TGTGCCAGCAGTTTAGGAGGGTTTTCCCGAGGTCAGCCCCAGCATTTT.

The V call is TRBV7-9, the J call TRBJ1-1; TRBD1 matches at 9 bases. The trim removed 3 bases at V and 7 bases at J, leaving 6 bases unmatched. The CDR3 extends over 14 amino acids. Germline loops: CDR1 SEHNR, CDR2 FQNEAQ (reference sequence). Written as DNA, the CDR3 is TGTGCCAGCAGCTTCCGGGACAGGGCCTATGAAGCTTTCTTT. It specifies CASSFRDRAYEAFF.

CDR3 sequence (DNA): TGTGCCAGCAGCGCCCCGGACCAGGGAGCTTTCTTT. This encodes CASSAPDQGAFF. The chain carries TRBV5-4 and TRBJ1-1; D possibly corresponds to TRBD1 (5 bases). CDR1 SGHNT and CDR2 YYREEE come from the germline V gene (reference sequence). V lost 4 bases to trimming and J lost 10 bases, with 14 bases between them. CDR3 length: 12 amino acids.

This chain connects TRBV2 to TRBJ1-6; D gene ambiguous. Per the germline V gene, CDR1 is SNHLY and CDR2 is FYNNEI. CDR3 length equals 16 residues. The V gene lost 6 bases and the J gene lost 0 bases, with 12 bases spanning the gap. The CDR3 DNA reads TGTGCCAGCAGGCCTGACTGGAGCTCCTATAATTCACCCCTCCACTTT. It codes for CASRPDWSSYNSPLHF.

V gene TRBV19 combines with J gene TRBJ2-2; D unclear. Trimming took off 5 bases at V and 6 bases at J, with 4 bases between the two ends. Germline assignment: CDR1 LNHDA and CDR2 SQIVND (reference sequence). CDR3 length: 11 amino acids. The DNA of the CDR3 is TGTGCCAGTAGTCGTTCCGGGGAGCTGTTTTTT. Protein: CASSRSGELFF.

The chain links TRBV5-1 to TRBJ2-1, with a weak D call TRBD2 (6 bases). Between the trimmed V and J ends, which lost 4 bases and 10 bases, there was a span of 18 bases. The CDR3 is made up of 14 amino acids. CDR1 is SGHRS, CDR2 YFSETQ, per germline. The CDR3 DNA reads TGCGCCAGCAGCCCGGATGGGGGGTCAGGCGAGCAGTTCTTC. Residues: CASSPDGGSGEQFF.

The J gene is TRBJ2-7, the V gene TRBV29-1; 12 bases map to TRBD2. CDR1 and CDR2 from the germline V gene are SQVTM and ANQGSEA. CDR3 size: 15 residues. The V and J ends lost 4 bases and 3 bases, in that order; junction bases with no gene match: 7. In DNA form, the CDR3 reads TGCAGCGTTGGCAACCTAGCGGGGGGGCTCTACGAGCAGTACTTC. Translated, it gives CSVGNLAGGLYEQYF.

The gene calls are TRBV28 and TRBJ1-1; D is undetermined. Trimming took 6 bases from V and 1 from J, leaving 15 bases between them. Germline V CDR1 and CDR2: MDHEN, SYDVKM. The CDR3 sequence is 15 residues long. CDR3 coding DNA: TGTGCCAGCAGCCCGTTTAGGGAGAGGAACACTGAAGCTTTCTTT. Translating gives CASSPFRERNTEAFF.

CDR3 loop: CASSTPGGDTQYF. The CDR3, as DNA: TGTGCCAGCAGCACCCCGGGGGGAGATACGCAGTATTTT. The chain has TRBV9 and TRBJ2-3; TRBD2 matches 7 bases. With 4 bases clipped from V and 5 bases from J, the junction kept 4 bases outside the gene matches. The CDR3 contains 13 residues. The germline CDR1 and CDR2 sequences are SGDLS and YYNGEE.

V and J are TRBV4-1 and TRBJ2-7, with 9 bases aligning to TRBD2. This CDR3 spans 17 amino acids. Germline CDR1 MGHRA, CDR2 YSYEKL. Unmatched junction bases numbered 12, after V lost 0 bases and J lost 6 bases. CDR3 in amino acids: CASSQERGRGGPPEQYF. In DNA, the CDR3 is TGCGCCAGCAGCCAAGAAAGGGGGCGGGGGGGCCCTCCCGAGCAGTACTTC.

The genes are TRBV4-1 and TRBJ2-1, with D maybe TRBD2 (6 bases). The CDR3 consists of 15 residues. CDR1 is MGHRA and CDR2 is YSYEKL in the germline V gene. The ends were cut back, 5 bases at V and 6 bases at J, with 17 bases in the middle. CDR3 bases: TGCGCCAGCAGCGACCGGGACTTGGGCCTCAATGAGCAGTTCTTC. Protein product: CASSDRDLGLNEQFF.

The sample holds one count of this clone. The chain links TRBV11-1 to TRBJ2-3; 8 bases fit TRBD2. The germline gives CDR1 SGHAT, CDR2 FQDESV (reference sequence). The CDR3 runs 15 residues. J gave up 0 bases and V 8 bases, and 7 bases lay outside the gene matches. The CDR3 coding sequence is TGTGCCAGCTCGGGGGGGTCATTAAGCACAGATACGCAGTATTTT. It is translated as CASSGGSLSTDTQYF.

The J gene is TRBJ1-1, the V gene TRBV14, with 7 bases that match TRBD1. Trimming at V came to 3 bases and at J to 5 bases, leaving 12 bases not matched to a gene. This CDR3 region has 16 residues. Per germline, CDR1 SGHDN and CDR2 FVKESK. The CDR3 DNA reads TGTGCCAGCAGCCAGAACAGGGGAGAGGTGTGGACTGAAGCTTTCTTT. Its protein product is CASSQNRGEVWTEAFF.